This TCR beta chain was sequenced during a study of blood T cell repertoires in COVID-19. Trimming took 6 bases from V and 2 from J; bases not matched to a gene: 3. The CDR3 has 13 amino acids. Looked up from germline, CDR1 is MNHEY and CDR2 is SVGAGI. Clones were sequenced by immunoSEQ multiplex PCR, and TCRdb holds only the in-frame ones, with some missing. The repertoire holds approximately 160,000 clones, 81% seen once, with about 10% in the top ten. This clonotype was obtained from a man in his sixties with active or convalescent COVID-19. The rearrangement uses TRBV6-5 and TRBJ2-5, with TRBD2 matching over 7 bases. The source material was peripheral blood. CDR3 sequence (DNA): TGTGCCAGCAGACTAGCGCAACAAGAGACCCAGTACTTC. It translates to CASRLAQQETQYF.